These T cell receptor beta chains were read from a single sample in a study of cytomegalovirus exposure and HLA in healthy donors. Profiling relied on immunoSEQ multiplex PCR, and the TCRdb table lists in-frame clones only, not all of them. The sample gives some 200,000 clones, over 65% of which show up once; about 2% is in the top ten. Specimen: PBMCs. These receptors originate from a woman aged 25 to 39 in good health and CMV-seronegative. Both conserved end residues are part of each CDR3. The D gene is left open where the match is weak. Clone size appears in some rows only: once, few, many, or a class for an expanded clone.

>TRBD2|15|TRBV11-1|-|TRBJ2-3
CASSSGTRGTDTQYF
>TRBD1|15|TRBV19|-|TRBJ1-1
CASSPRTGGFTEAFF
>-|14|TRBV9|-|TRBJ2-7
CASSYGSMVYEQYF
>TRBD1|16|TRBV5-1|-|TRBJ1-1
CASSRGDRASNTEAFF
>-|16|TRBV6-5|-|TRBJ2-7
CASSYSGGIASYEQYF
>TRBD2|18|TRBV11-2|-|TRBJ2-7
CASSTLAGGPRSDYEQYF
>TRBD2|13|TRBV7-2|-|TRBJ2-2
CASTGLGVGELFF
>TRBD1|15|TRBV5-1|few|TRBJ1-4
CASSAPGQANEKLFF
>TRBD1|15|TRBV7-2|-|TRBJ1-1
CASSFRRGHVTEAFF
>TRBD1|15|TRBV7-8|-|TRBJ2-2
CASSLARDRDPELFF
>TRBD2|17|TRBV5-1|once|TRBJ2-3
CASSLPLLAGAIFTQYF
>-|14|TRBV7-3|-|TRBJ2-3
CASSRGGPTDTQYF
>-|15|TRBV19|-|TRBJ1-1
CASILHEGKNTEAFF
>-|14|TRBV5-5|-|TRBJ1-4
CASSSYGEREKLFF
>-|12|TRBV5-8|-|TRBJ1-1
CASSFINTEAFF
>-|14|TRBV18|-|TRBJ1-1
CASSPPFGDGEAFF
>TRBD1|16|TRBV7-9|-|TRBJ2-7
CASSEGPGTAEYEQYF
>-|14|TRBV2|few|TRBJ2-5
CASSDRAERRGQYF
>TRBD1|15|TRBV7-8|-|TRBJ1-2
CASSTSRGQGRGYTF
>-|13|TRBV6-1|-|TRBJ2-7
CASSAGNLGEQYF
>TRBD1|14|TRBV4-1|-|TRBJ2-4
CASSPTGGRDIQYF
>TRBD1|14|TRBV6-1|-|TRBJ2-1
CAIRDRGFQNEQFF
>-|17|TRBV27|-|TRBJ2-1
CASSPFLGGYVYNEQFF
>TRBD2|15|TRBV11-2|-|TRBJ2-1
CASSSVRAGGNEQFF
>-|14|TRBV25-1|-|TRBJ1-4
CASSEGSYNEKLFF
>-|11|TRBV29-1|-|TRBJ1-2
CSVVLNYGYTF
>TRBD2|17|TRBV2|-|TRBJ2-7
CASSDGLAGPNSYEQYF
>-|15|TRBV5-1|few|TRBJ1-1
CASSSGYYRDTEAFF
>-|15|TRBV14|few|TRBJ1-2
CASSTRQAVNYGYTF
>-|14|TRBV10-3|-|TRBJ1-1
CAISERGSSTEAFF
>-|15|TRBV9|-|TRBJ2-7
CASSVGAGRTYEQYF
>-|15|TRBV5-1|once|TRBJ1-2
CASSPNRDNNYGYTF
>-|13|TRBV6-1|-|TRBJ1-5
CATAGAGSQPQHF
>-|13|TRBV6-4|-|TRBJ1-1
CASRQQMNTEAFF
>TRBD2|12|TRBV10-3|-|TRBJ2-1
CAIGKREGEQFF
>TRBD2|16|TRBV4-2|-|TRBJ2-1
CASSQDTGGAYNEQFF
>TRBD2|14|TRBV5-4|-|TRBJ2-1
CASSASGLAYEQFF
>-|14|TRBV2|-|TRBJ2-2
CASSPGLRTGELFF
>-|14|TRBV5-1|-|TRBJ1-5
CASSLGEGNQPQHF
>-|15|TRBV5-1|-|TRBJ2-3
CASRGVYLGEDTQYF
>TRBD2|14|TRBV6-6|-|TRBJ2-7
CASSYSSGVEEQYF
>-|14|TRBV19|-|TRBJ1-1
CASREGPPGTEAFF
>-|12|TRBV11-2|once|TRBJ2-1
CASSLLPGQVLF